This T cell receptor (beta chain) was profiled in a study of cytomegalovirus exposure and HLA in healthy donors. With V trimmed by 8 bases and J by 5 bases, 24 bases remained unmatched. Germline values: CDR1 KGHSH, CDR2 LQKENI. CDR3 length: 19 residues. A few counts support this clone. It was with 60 Vbeta and 13 Jbeta primers that the PCR ran. Method: immunoSEQ multiplex PCR; TCRdb's copy keeps in-frame clones and lacks some. The sample carries 85,000 to 110,000 clones, around 77% recorded once. The sequence was collected from a man between 45 and 60 years old in good health and CMV-seropositive. The sequenced material came from PBMCs. This chain links TRBV18 with TRBJ2-5; 9 nucleotides align to TRBD2. CDR3 sequence: CASTVETLAGVPKQETQYF. Written as DNA, the CDR3 is TGTGCCAGCACAGTCGAAACTTTAGCGGGAGTCCCCAAACAGGAGACCCAGTACTTC.